Below, 24 T cell receptor beta chains from the same sample are listed, as sequenced in a study of tumor and adjacent non-tumor tissue in lung cancer (dated by TCRdb to 2016 to 2018). RNA was extracted from bulk unsorted tissue and checked for quality with a NanoDrop ND-1000 and an Agilent 2100. Libraries came from multiplex PCR. The sequencer was an Illumina HiSeq 2500. TCRbeta libraries were constructed through three rounds of nested PCR with primers (Table S4) according to protocols modified from ARM-PCR. Starting from the raw public reads, TCRdb applied fastp trimming at Q25, assembled clones with MiXCR and retained in-frame beta chains. Each record represents a unique CDR3 protein, reported with the most common genes and DNA among its rows. The sample records over 110,000 distinct CDR3 sequences, approximately 70% of which are singletons. Clones ranked in the top ten supply roughly 18% of the sample.

The sample taken for sequencing was lung tumor tissue. The receptors derive from a man aged 60-69 years with small cell lung cancer.

To note about this clonotype: A read error may account for a junction end that differs from germline. V is TRBV4-2 and J is TRBJ2-5; the D is unclear. The CDR3 has 14 amino acids. The germline V gene has CDR1 LGHNA and CDR2 YNFKEQ. The CDR3, as DNA: TGTGCCAGCAGCCACCCTCACCACAAAGAGACTCAGTACTTC. Translating gives CASSHPHHKETQYF.

The chain recombines TRBV30 with TRBJ2-7; D tentatively reads TRBD1 or TRBD2 (6 bases each). Per germline, CDR1 GTSNPN and CDR2 SVGIG (reference sequence). V shed 7 bases and J shed 5 bases, with 21 bases lying between them. This CDR3 contains 14 residues. Here the CDR3 DNA reads TGTGCCTATGGAAGGAGGGGGTCCGCCCACGAGCAGTACTTC. It encodes CAYGRRGSAHEQYF.

This clonotype was recorded at least ten times. The chain's CDR3 is CSARSQGYGEQFF. The CDR3 nucleotides are TGCAGTGCTAGGTCGCAGGGGTATGGTGAGCAGTTCTTC. This sequence joins TRBV20-1 and TRBJ2-1, with D possibly being TRBD1 (6 bases). V dropped 3 bases and J dropped 9 bases, with 15 bases sitting between them. Germline V gives CDR1 DFQATT, CDR2 SNEGSKA (reference sequence). The CDR3 spans 13 residues.

Comment on this clonotype: One junction end disagrees with the germline gene, perhaps due to a read error. The chain employs TRBV6-1 and TRBJ2-7; 10 nucleotides agree with TRBD1. In germline, CDR1 is MNHNS, CDR2 SASEGT. The CDR3 runs to 16 residues. The CDR3 spells CASKRRGQGNSYEQQF. In DNA, the CDR3 is TGTGCCAGCAAGAGGCGGGGACAGGGGAATTCCTACGAGCAGCAGTTC.

This clonotype showed up many times. The chain links TRBV20-1 to TRBJ2-3; 9 nucleotides line up with TRBD2. CDR1 and CDR2 (germline): DFQATT, SNEGSKA (reference sequence). The CDR3 sequence is 16 residues long. The junction had 9 bases not matched to a gene; V was cut back by 0 bases and J by 5 bases. As DNA, the CDR3 is TGCAGTGCTAGAGATTTAGCGGGAGCGGGAAAAGATACGCAGTATTTT. Residues: CSARDLAGAGKDTQYF.

Points on this clonotype: The junction and the germline gene differ at one end; a read error may be behind it. The J gene is TRBJ2-3, the V gene TRBV5-4; 7 bases align to TRBD1. Germline V gene sequence: CDR1 SGHNT, CDR2 YYREEE (reference sequence). This CDR3 comprises 14 residues. CDR3 in amino acids: CASNLDRAADAQYF. The CDR3 bases are TGTGCCAGCAACTTAGACAGGGCAGCAGATGCGCAGTATTTT.

A note on this clonotype: The junction and the germline gene differ at one end; a read error may be behind it. The V and J genes are TRBV20-1 and TRBJ2-2; 8 nucleotides align to TRBD1. This CDR3 has 14 residues. Germline CDR1 is DFQATT and CDR2 is SNEGSKA (reference sequence). The CDR3 DNA sequence: TGCAGTGCTAGAGGACAGGGGAACTCCGGGGAGCTGTTTTTT. This translates into CSARGQGNSGELFF.

This chain connects TRBV20-1 to TRBJ2-1; possibly TRBD2 for D (6 bases). Germline lookup yields CDR1 DFQATT and CDR2 SNEGSKA (reference sequence). CDR3 length: 14 residues. CDR3 in DNA: TGCAGCTTGCCGGGATTAGCGGTAGACAATGAGCAGTTCTTC. As protein: CSLPGLAVDNEQFF.

Notes on this clonotype: A much more abundant neighbour one base away suggests this may be a read error. J is TRBJ1-1 and V is TRBV12-3 or TRBV12-4; D gene uncertain. Trimming shortened V by 4 bases and J by 2 bases, and 8 bases separated the two germline ends. The CDR3 has 13 residues. The CDR3: CASSYHSNTEAFF. The DNA of the CDR3 is TGTGCCAGCAGTTATCATTCAAACACTGAAGCTTTCTTT.

The chain links TRBV12-3 or TRBV12-4 to TRBJ2-1; 12 bases are a match to TRBD2. This CDR3 is 15 amino acids long. The V gene end was trimmed by 3 bases and the J gene end by 12 bases; junction bases not matched to a gene: 9. The chain's CDR3 is CASSLMTSGSAGQFF. CDR3 nucleotide sequence: TGTGCCAGCAGTTTGATGACTAGCGGGAGTGCTGGGCAGTTCTTC.

The V and J genes are TRBV20-1 and TRBJ1-2, with D perhaps TRBD1 (5 bases). With 5 bases removed from V and 2 bases from J, the gap between germline ends came to 15 bases. Germline values: CDR1 DFQATT, CDR2 SNEGSKA (reference sequence). This CDR3 comprises 14 residues. CDR3 loop: CSAFSGRTNYGYTF. CDR3 DNA sequence: TGCAGTGCTTTTTCGGGACGGACCAACTATGGCTACACCTTC.

Details on this clonotype: At one boundary the junction diverges from the germline segment, which might be a read error. Here the CDR3 DNA reads TGTACCAGCAGCCGTGCTAGCCCCTACAATGATCAGTTCTTC. Protein product: CTSSRASPYNDQFF. The chain links TRBV11-2 to TRBJ2-1; D is perhaps TRBD2 (5 bases). The germline V gene encodes CDR1 SGHAT and CDR2 FQNNGV. The CDR3 runs to 14 residues.

This clonotype was seen a handful of times. V and J are TRBV7-9 and TRBJ2-3; 12 positions agree with TRBD2. After removal of 4 bases from V and 8 bases from J, the junction contained 4 bases not matched to a gene. CDR1 is SEHNR and CDR2 is FQNEAQ in the germline V gene (reference sequence). The CDR3 runs to 14 residues. The CDR3 loop reads CASSSLAGGLTQYF. In nucleotides, the CDR3 is TGTGCCAGCAGCTCGCTAGCGGGAGGGCTTACGCAGTATTTT.

This clonotype has just one count. A read error is possible here, since a much larger clone lies one base away. This chain links TRBV20-1 with TRBJ1-2; maybe TRBD1 (5 bases). Germline V gene sequence: CDR1 DFQATT, CDR2 SNEGSKA (reference sequence). The CDR3 sequence is 14 residues long. CDR3 DNA sequence: TGCATTGCTAGTAGAGGGGAGACAGCATATGGCTACACCTTC. Protein sequence: CIASRGETAYGYTF.

V and J are TRBV20-1 and TRBJ2-5; TRBD2 matches 10 bases. Trimming cost V 0 bases and J 5 bases; bases outside gene matches: 3. CDR3 length: 14 residues. Germline V lookup: CDR1 DFQATT, CDR2 SNEGSKA (reference sequence). The CDR3 bases are TGCAGTGCTAGAGAACCTAGCGGGGGTGAGACCCAGTACTTC. Its protein product is CSAREPSGGETQYF.

This clonotype showed up many times. V gene TRBV6-1 combines with J gene TRBJ2-3; D is uncertain. V was cut by 7 bases and J by 1 base, with 9 bases left in between. Germline-derived CDR1 and CDR2 are MNHNS and SASEGT. CDR3 size: 13 residues. In DNA, the CDR3 is TGTGCCAGCACAGGAACACGCACAGATACGCAGTATTTT. Translated, it gives CASTGTRTDTQYF.

This clonotype showed up many times. This sequence joins TRBV4-2 and TRBJ2-2; 7 bases line up with TRBD2. The V gene end was trimmed by 2 bases and the J gene end by 6 bases; junction bases not matched to a gene: 12. CDR1 and CDR2 from the germline V gene are LGHNA and YNFKEQ. This CDR3 has 17 residues. The CDR3 DNA follows: TGTGCCAGCAGCCAACGGAGCGGGACGGAGGTTGCCGGGGAGCTGTTTTTT. Encoded protein: CASSQRSGTEVAGELFF.

On this clonotype: A clone one base away is much larger, so this may be a read error. The CDR3 DNA is TGCAGTGCTAGAGCTCGGTCAGGGTGGGATGAAAAACTGTTTTTT. Translation: CSARARSGWDEKLFF. The chain has TRBV20-1 and TRBJ1-4; D might be TRBD1 (5 bases). The CDR3 has 15 amino acids. Germline V gene lookup returns CDR1 DFQATT and CDR2 SNEGSKA (reference sequence). The V end was cut by 1 base, the J end by 6 bases, with 15 bases between.

With respect to this clonotype: Compared with germline, one end of the junction differs, possibly owing to a read error. This chain links TRBV29-1 with TRBJ2-1, with unresolved D. Germline CDR1 is SQVTM and CDR2 is ANQGSEA. The CDR3 covers 15 residues. CDR3 nucleotide sequence: TGCAGCGTTGAAAGGGTGGCCCGCTCCTACAATAAGCAGTTCTTC. Protein sequence: CSVERVARSYNKQFF.

This chain joins TRBV11-3 and TRBJ2-1, with 8 positions matching TRBD2. Germline V lookup: CDR1 SGHNT, CDR2 YENEEA. This CDR3 contains 16 residues. V dropped 3 bases and J dropped 14; count of bases not matched to a gene: 18. CDR3 DNA sequence: TGTGCCAGCAGCTTGGGGGGACTAGTTGGGTTCGATGGGAAGTTCTTC. It specifies CASSLGGLVGFDGKFF.

This clonotype turned up a few times. The chain is built from TRBV20-1 and TRBJ2-3; D is possibly TRBD2 (6 bases). The V gene lost 0 bases and the J gene lost 1 base, with 11 bases spanning the gap. CDR1 is DFQATT and CDR2 is SNEGSKA in the germline V gene (reference sequence). The CDR3 has 15 amino acids. CDR3 sequence: CSARDSSGRTDTQYF. The CDR3 bases are TGCAGTGCTAGAGATAGTAGCGGTCGCACAGATACGCAGTATTTT.

The chain uses TRBV4-2 and TRBJ2-5, with 8 nucleotides matching TRBD2. The V and J ends lost 4 bases and 5 bases, in that order; junction bases with no gene match: 6. The CDR3 consists of 14 residues. CDR1 is LGHNA and CDR2 is YNFKEQ in the germline V gene. The CDR3 loop is CASSRPGRGETQYF. The CDR3 nucleotides are TGTGCCAGCAGCCGACCCGGGAGGGGTGAGACCCAGTACTTC.

About this clonotype itself: A junction boundary mismatches the germline segment, possibly from a read error. DNA for the CDR3: TGCGCCAGCAGCTTGGCAGCTAGCGGGATATTCGATGAGCAGTCCTTC. Translating it yields CASSLAASGIFDEQSF. The chain employs TRBV5-1 and TRBJ2-1; 9 bases are shared with TRBD2. Germline V CDR1 and CDR2: SGHRS, YFSETQ. The CDR3 has 16 residues.

This clonotype came up once. Just one base apart from a much larger clone, this may be a read error. The V gene is TRBV5-1, the J gene TRBJ1-2, with TRBD1 as a possible D gene (6 bases). The germline CDR1 and CDR2 sequences are SGHRS and YFSETQ. CDR3 length equals 15 residues. This CDR3 is CTSSLQGTLAVGYTF. The CDR3 DNA sequence: TGCACCAGCAGCTTACAGGGTACCCTGGCTGTCGGCTACACCTTC.